This T cell receptor beta chain was sequenced during a study of T-cell reconstitution after alpha-beta-depleted transplantation in children. Study-wide points: In some patients, recipient T cells and intrathymic progenitors surviving conditioning explained high day-60 diversity. Several hundred graft clones that had expanded were reportedly the source of alpha-beta T cells about two months after transplant. T-cell counts and diversity were attributed mostly to newly produced T cells one year after transplant.

This clonotype came up a few times. No antigen is known for it. The CDR3 is 14 residues long. The junction had 13 bases not matched to a gene; V was cut back by 3 bases and J by 15 bases. The germline V gene has CDR1 MGHRA and CDR2 YSYEKL. Unique molecular identifiers tagged the TCRbeta library. TCRdb reprocessed the PCR reads via MiXCR and lists one record per CDR3 protein. This table holds roughly 350,000 distinct CDR3 sequences, around 15% found once. The chain combines TRBV4-1 with TRBJ2-1; 8 nucleotides line up with TRBD2. This clonotype originated in a male patient between 2 and 10 years old who had a stem cell transplant for acute lymphoblastic leukemia, so the T cells may come from the graft donor. The sequences come from PBMCs, mostly from graft donor cells, collected 360 days after TCRalphabeta/CD19-depleted stem cell transplant. CDR3 coding DNA: TGCGCCAGCAGCCACCCCGGAAGGGGACTAGACCTGTTCTTC. Translation gives CASSHPGRGLDLFF.